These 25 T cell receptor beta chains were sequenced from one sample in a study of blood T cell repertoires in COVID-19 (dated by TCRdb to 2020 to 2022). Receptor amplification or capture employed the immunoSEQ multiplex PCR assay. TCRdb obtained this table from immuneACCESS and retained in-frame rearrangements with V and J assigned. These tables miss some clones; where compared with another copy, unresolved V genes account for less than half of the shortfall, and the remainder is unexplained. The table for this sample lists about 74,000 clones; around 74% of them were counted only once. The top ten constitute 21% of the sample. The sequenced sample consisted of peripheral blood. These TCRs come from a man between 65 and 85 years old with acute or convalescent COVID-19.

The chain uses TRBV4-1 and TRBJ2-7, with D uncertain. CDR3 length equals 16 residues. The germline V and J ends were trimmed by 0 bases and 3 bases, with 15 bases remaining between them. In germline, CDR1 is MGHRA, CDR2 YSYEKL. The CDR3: CASSQDLLGDDYEQYF. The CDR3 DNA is TGCGCCAGCAGCCAAGACCTCTTAGGAGACGACTACGAGCAGTACTTC.

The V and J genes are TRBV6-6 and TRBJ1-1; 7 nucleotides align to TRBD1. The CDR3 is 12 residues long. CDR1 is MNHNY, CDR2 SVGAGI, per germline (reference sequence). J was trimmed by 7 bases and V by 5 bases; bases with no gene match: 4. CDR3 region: CASSGGQSEAFF. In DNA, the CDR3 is TGTGCCAGCAGTGGGGGACAGAGTGAAGCTTTCTTT.

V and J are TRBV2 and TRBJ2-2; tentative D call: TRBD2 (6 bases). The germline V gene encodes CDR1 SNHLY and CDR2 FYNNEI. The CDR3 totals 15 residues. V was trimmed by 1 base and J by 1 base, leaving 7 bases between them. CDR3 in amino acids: CASSEGTMNTGELFF. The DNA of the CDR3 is TGTGCCAGCAGTGAAGGGACTATGAACACCGGGGAGCTGTTTTTT.

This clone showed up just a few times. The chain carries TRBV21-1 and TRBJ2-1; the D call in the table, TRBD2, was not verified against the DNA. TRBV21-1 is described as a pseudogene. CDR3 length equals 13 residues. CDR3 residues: CAPGGGRTNEQFF. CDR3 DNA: TGTGCCCCCGGGGGCGGGAGGACCAATGAGCAGTTCTTC.

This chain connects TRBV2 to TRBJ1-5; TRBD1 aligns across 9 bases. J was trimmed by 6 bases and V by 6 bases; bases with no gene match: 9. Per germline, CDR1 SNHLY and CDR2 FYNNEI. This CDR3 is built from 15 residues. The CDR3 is CASRSRTGEVQPQHF. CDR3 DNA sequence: TGTGCCAGCAGGTCTCGGACAGGGGAGGTTCAGCCCCAGCATTTT.

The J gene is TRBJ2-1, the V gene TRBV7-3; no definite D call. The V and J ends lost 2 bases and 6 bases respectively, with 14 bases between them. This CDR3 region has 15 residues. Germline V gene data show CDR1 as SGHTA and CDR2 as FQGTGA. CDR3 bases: TGTGCCAGCAGCTTAGAGGTGACGGTGATCAATGAGCAGTTCTTC. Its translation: CASSLEVTVINEQFF.

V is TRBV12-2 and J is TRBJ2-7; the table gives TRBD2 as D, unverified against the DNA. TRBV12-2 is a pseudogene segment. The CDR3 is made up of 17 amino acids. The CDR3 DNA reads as TGTGCAAGTCGCTTATCTCCCGATCCGGGAGGGCCATGTGAGCAGTACTTC. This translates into CASRLSPDPGGPCEQYF.

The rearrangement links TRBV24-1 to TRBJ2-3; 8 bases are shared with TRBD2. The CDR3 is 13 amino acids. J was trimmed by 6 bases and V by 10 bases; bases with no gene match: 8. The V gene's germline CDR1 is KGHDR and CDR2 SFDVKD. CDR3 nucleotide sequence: TGTGCCACAAAAGCGGGAGCGGGCGATACGCAGTATTTT. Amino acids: CATKAGAGDTQYF.

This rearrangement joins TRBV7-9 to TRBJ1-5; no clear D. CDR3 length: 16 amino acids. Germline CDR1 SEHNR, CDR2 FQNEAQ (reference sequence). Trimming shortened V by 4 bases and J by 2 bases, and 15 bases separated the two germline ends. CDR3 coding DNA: TGTGCCAGCAGCTCAGACTTGCCCTGGGGCAATCAGCCCCAGCATTTT. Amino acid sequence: CASSSDLPWGNQPQHF.

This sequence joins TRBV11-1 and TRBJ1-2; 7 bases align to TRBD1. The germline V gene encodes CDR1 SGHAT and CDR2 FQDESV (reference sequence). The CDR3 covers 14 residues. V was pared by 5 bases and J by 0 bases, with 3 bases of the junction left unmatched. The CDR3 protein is CASSVGQTNYGYTF. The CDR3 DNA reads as TGTGCCAGCAGCGTGGGACAGACTAACTATGGCTACACCTTC.

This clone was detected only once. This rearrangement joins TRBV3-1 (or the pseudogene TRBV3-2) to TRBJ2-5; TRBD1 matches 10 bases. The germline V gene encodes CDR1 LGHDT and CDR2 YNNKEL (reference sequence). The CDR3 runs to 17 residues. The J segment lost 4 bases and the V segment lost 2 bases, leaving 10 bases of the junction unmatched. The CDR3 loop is CASSQWGGTGERETQYF. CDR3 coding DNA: TGTGCCAGCAGCCAATGGGGGGGGACAGGGGAAAGAGAGACCCAGTACTTC.

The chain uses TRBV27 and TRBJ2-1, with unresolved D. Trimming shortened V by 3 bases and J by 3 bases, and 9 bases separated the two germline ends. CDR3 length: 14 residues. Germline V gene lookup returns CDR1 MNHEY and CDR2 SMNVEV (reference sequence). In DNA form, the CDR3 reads TGTGCCAGCAGTTTCGGCGGCAACTACAATGAGCAGTTCTTC. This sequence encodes CASSFGGNYNEQFF.

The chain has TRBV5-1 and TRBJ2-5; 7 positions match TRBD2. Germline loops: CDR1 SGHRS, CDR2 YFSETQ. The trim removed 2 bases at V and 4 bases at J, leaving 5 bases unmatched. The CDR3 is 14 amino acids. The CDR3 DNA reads TGCGCCAGCAGCTTAATTAGCGGGCGAGAGACCCAGTACTTC. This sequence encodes CASSLISGRETQYF.

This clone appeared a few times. Written as DNA, the CDR3 is TGCAGCGTTGAAGCGGGGGGCAGCCAAAACATTCAGTACTTC. Translated: CSVEAGGSQNIQYF. The chain carries TRBV29-1 and TRBJ2-4; tentatively, D is TRBD2 (7 bases). Germline CDR1 reads SQVTM; CDR2 reads ANQGSEA. CDR3 length: 14 amino acids. V gave up 1 base and J gave up 5 bases, with 12 bases separating them.

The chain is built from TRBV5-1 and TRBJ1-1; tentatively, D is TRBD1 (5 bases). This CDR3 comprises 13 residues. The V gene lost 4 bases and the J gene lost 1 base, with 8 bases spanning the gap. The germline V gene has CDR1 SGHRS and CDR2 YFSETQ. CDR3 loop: CASSTGQNTEAFF. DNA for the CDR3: TGCGCCAGCAGCACCGGACAGAACACTGAAGCTTTCTTT.

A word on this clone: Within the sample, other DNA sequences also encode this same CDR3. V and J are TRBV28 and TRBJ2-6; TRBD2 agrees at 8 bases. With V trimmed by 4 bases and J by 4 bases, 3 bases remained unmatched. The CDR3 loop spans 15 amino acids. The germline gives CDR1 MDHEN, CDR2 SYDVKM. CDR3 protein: CASSSGGAGANVLTF. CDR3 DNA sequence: TGTGCCAGCAGTTCCGGGGGGGCCGGGGCCAACGTCCTGACTTTC.

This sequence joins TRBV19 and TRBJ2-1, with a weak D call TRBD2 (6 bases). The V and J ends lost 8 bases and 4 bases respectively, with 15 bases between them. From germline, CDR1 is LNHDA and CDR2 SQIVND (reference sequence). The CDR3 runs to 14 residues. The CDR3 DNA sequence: TGTGCCAGTTCTCCCGCCGGGAGTTACAATGAGCAGTTCTTC. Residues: CASSPAGSYNEQFF.

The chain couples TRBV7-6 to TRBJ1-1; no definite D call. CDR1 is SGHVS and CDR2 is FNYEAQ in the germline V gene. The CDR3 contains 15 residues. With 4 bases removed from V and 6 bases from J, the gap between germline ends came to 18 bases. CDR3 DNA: TGTGCCAGCAGCTGGAGGGCAACCGAGCCTTCTGAAGCTTTCTTT. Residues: CASSWRATEPSEAFF.

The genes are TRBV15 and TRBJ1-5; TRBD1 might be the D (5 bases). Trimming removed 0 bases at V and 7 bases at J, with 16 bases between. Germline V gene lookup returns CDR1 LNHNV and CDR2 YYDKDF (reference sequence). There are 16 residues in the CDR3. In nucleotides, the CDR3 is TGTGCCACCAGCAGAGATTTATCAGGGTTAGAACAGCCCCAGCATTTT. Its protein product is CATSRDLSGLEQPQHF.

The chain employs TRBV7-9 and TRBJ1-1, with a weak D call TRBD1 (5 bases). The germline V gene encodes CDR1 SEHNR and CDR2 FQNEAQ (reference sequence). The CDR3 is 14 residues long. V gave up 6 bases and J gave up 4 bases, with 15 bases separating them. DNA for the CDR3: TGTGCCAGCAGTTTACAGGCCCGGGGCACTGAAGCTTTCTTT. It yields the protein CASSLQARGTEAFF.

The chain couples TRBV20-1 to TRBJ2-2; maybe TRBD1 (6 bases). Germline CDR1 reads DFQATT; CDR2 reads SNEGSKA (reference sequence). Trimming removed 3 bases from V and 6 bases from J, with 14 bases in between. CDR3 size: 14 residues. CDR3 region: CSASERTAPGELFF. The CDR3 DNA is TGCAGTGCTAGTGAAAGGACAGCGCCCGGGGAGCTGTTTTTT.

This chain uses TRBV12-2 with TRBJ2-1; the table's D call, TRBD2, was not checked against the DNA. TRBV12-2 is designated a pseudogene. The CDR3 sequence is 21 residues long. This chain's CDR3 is CASRLAKEKVPLRENDNEQFF. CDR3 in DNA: TGTGCAAGTCGCTTAGCGAAGGAAAAGGTACCCCTGCGGGAGAACGACAATGAGCAGTTCTTC.

The CDR3 DNA follows: TGTGCCAGCAGTTTACGGGGGTTGTTAGATACGCAGTATTTT. Translating it yields CASSLRGLLDTQYF. The chain combines TRBV28 with TRBJ2-3; a weak D match, TRBD2 (6 bases). The CDR3 has 14 amino acids. The V end lost 2 bases, the J end lost 5 bases, and 11 bases lay between the germline ends. Germline-derived CDR1 and CDR2 are MDHEN and SYDVKM.

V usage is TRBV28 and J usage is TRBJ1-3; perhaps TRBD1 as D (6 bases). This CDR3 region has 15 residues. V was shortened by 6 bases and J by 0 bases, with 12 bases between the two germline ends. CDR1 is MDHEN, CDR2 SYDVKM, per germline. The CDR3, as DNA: TGTGCCAGCAGACACAGGGCAAACTCTGGAAACACCATATATTTT. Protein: CASRHRANSGNTIYF.

CDR3: CASSPPASGTNYNEQFF. The CDR3 region has the DNA TGTGCCAGCTCACCACCGGCTAGCGGGACCAACTACAATGAGCAGTTCTTC. The rearrangement uses TRBV18 and TRBJ2-1; 9 nucleotides line up with TRBD2. The germline gives CDR1 KGHSH, CDR2 LQKENI. The CDR3 runs to 17 residues. J gave up 3 bases and V 0 bases, and 6 bases lay outside the gene matches.